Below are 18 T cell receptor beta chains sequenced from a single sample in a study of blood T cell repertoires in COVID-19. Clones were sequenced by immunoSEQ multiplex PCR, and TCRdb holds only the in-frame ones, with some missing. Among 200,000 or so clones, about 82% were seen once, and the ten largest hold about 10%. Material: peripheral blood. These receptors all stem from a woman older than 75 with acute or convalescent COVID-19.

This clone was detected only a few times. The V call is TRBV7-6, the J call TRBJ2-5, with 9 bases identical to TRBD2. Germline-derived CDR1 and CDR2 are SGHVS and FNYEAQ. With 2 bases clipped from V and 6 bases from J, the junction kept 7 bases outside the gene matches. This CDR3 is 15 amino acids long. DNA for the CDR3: TGTGCCAGCAGCTTATCGGCGGGAGGGCCTCAGACCCAGTACTTC. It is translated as CASSLSAGGPQTQYF.

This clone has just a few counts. The CDR3 DNA sequence: TGTGCCAGCAGCTTATCGGGAGGAAACTCTGGAAACACCATATATTTT. Translating it yields CASSLSGGNSGNTIYF. The chain is built from TRBV7-3 and TRBJ1-3; D gene uncertain. Per the germline V gene, CDR1 is SGHTA and CDR2 is FQGTGA. The germline V and J ends were trimmed by 2 bases and 0 bases, with 11 bases remaining between them. The CDR3 is 16 residues long.

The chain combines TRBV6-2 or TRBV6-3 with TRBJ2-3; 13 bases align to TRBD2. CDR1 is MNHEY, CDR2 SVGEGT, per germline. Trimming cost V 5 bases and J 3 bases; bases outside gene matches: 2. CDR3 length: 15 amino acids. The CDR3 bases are TGTGCCAGCAGTCTGGGACTAGCGGGAACAGATACGCAGTATTTT. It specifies CASSLGLAGTDTQYF.

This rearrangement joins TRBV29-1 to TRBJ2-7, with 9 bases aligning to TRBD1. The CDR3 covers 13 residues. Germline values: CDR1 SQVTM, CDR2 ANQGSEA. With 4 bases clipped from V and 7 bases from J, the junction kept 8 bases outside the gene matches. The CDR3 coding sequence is TGCAGCGTTGGTACAGGGGGCACGGGTGAGCAGTACTTC. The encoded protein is CSVGTGGTGEQYF.

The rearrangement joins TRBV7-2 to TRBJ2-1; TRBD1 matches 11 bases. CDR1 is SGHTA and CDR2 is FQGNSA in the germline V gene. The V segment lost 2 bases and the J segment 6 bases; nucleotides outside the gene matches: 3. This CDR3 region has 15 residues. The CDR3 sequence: CASSLLGTGGNEQFF. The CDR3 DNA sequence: TGTGCCAGCAGCTTATTAGGGACAGGGGGCAATGAGCAGTTCTTC.

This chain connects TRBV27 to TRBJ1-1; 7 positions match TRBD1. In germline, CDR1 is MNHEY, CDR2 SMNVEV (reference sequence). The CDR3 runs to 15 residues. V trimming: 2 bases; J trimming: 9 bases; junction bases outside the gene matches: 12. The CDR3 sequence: CASSLREGAMNKAFF. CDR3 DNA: TGTGCCAGCAGTTTACGGGAGGGGGCAATGAATAAAGCTTTCTTT.

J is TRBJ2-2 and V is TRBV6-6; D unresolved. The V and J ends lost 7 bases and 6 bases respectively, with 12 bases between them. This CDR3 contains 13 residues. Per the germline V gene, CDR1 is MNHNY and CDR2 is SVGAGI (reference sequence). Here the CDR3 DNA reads TGTGCCAGCACCTTACCCCAGGCCGGGGAGCTGTTTTTT. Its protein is CASTLPQAGELFF.

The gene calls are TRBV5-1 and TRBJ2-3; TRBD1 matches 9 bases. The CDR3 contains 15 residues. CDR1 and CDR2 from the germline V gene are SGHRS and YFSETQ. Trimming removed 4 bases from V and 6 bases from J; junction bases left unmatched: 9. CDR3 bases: TGCGCCAGCAGCCCACAGGGGGCTGTGGGGGATACGCAGTATTTT. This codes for CASSPQGAVGDTQYF.

CDR3 bases: TGTGCCAGCAGCTTCCCCGGGACAGGGGGCTTGTGGCAAGAGACCCAGTACTTC. Translated, it gives CASSFPGTGGLWQETQYF. The J gene is TRBJ2-5, the V gene TRBV9, with 12 nucleotides matching TRBD1. The CDR3 consists of 18 residues. CDR1 SGDLS and CDR2 YYNGEE come from the germline V gene. The trim removed 4 bases at V and 2 bases at J, leaving 12 bases unmatched.

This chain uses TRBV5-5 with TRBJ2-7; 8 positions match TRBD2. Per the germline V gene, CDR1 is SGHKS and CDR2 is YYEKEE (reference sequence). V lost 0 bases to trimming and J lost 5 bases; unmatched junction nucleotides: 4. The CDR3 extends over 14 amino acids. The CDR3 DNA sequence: TGTGCCAGCAGCTTGGGCGGGGGGTACCACGAGCAGTACTTC. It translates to CASSLGGGYHEQYF.

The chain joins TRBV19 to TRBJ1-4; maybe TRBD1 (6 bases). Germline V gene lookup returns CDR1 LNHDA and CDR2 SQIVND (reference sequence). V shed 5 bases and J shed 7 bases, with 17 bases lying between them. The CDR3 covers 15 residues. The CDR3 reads CASSGSGGASEKLFF. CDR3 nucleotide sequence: TGTGCCAGTAGTGGGTCGGGGGGCGCGAGTGAAAAACTGTTTTTT.

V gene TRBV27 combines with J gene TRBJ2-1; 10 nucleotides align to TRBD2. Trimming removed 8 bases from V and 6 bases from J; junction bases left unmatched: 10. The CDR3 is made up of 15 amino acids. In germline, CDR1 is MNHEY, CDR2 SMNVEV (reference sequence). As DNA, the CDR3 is TGTGCCAGCGCCTTACTAGCGGGAATTCTCAATGAGCAGTTCTTC. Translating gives CASALLAGILNEQFF.

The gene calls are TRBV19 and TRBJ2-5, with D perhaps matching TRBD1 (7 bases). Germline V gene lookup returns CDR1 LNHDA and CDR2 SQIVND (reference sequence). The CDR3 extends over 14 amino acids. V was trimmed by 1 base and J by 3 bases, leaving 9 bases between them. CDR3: CASSIAGGKETQYF. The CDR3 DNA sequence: TGTGCCAGTAGTATAGCAGGGGGGAAAGAGACCCAGTACTTC.

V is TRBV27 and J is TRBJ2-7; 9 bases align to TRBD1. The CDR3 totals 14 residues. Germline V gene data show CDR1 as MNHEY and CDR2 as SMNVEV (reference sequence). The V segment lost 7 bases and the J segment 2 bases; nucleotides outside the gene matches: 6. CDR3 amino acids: CASNPQGATYEQYF. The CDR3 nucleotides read TGTGCCAGCAACCCACAGGGGGCCACCTACGAGCAGTACTTC.

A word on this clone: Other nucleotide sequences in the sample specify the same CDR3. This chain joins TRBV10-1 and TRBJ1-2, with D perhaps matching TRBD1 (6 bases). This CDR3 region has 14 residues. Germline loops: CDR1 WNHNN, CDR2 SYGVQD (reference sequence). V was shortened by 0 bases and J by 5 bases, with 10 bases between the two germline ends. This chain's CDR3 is CASSESGQFYGYTF. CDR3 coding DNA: TGCGCCAGCAGTGAGTCAGGACAGTTTTATGGCTACACCTTC.

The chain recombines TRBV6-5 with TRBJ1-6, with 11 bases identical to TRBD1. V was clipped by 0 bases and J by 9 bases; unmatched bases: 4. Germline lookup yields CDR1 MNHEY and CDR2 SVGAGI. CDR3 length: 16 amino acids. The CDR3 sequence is CASSYSPGTGGSPLHF. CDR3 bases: TGTGCCAGCAGTTACTCACCCGGGACAGGGGGTTCACCCCTCCACTTT.

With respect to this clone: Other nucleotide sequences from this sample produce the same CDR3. As DNA, the CDR3 is TGTGCCAGTAGTATTACAGGGGGGAACACTGAAGCTTTCTTT. This translates into CASSITGGNTEAFF. The chain couples TRBV19 to TRBJ1-1; 8 bases fit TRBD1. The CDR3 runs to 14 residues. Germline V CDR1 and CDR2: LNHDA, SQIVND (reference sequence). Germline trimming cut 3 bases from V and 1 base from J; bases unmatched to any gene: 1.

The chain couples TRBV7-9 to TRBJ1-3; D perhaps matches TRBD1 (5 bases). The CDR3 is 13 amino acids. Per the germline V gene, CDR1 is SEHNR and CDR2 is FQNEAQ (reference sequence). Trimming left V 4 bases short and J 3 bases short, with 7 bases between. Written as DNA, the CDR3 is TGTGCCAGCAGCTCAGGGATTGGAAACACCATATATTTT. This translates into CASSSGIGNTIYF.